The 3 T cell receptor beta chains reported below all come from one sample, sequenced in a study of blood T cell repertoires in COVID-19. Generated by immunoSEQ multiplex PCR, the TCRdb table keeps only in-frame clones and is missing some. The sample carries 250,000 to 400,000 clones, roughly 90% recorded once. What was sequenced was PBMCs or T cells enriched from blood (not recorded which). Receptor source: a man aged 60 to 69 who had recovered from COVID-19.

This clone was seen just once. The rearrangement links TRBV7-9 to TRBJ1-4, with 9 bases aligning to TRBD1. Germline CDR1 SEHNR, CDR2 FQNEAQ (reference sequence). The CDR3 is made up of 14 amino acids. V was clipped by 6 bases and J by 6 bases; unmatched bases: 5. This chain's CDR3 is CASRAGQGDEKLFF. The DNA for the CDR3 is TGTGCCAGCAGGGCGGGACAGGGTGATGAAAAACTGTTTTTT.

The CDR3 is CASQTPSYGYTF. For the CDR3, the DNA is TGTGCCAGCCAAACCCCCAGCTATGGCTACACCTTC. The rearrangement joins TRBV28 to TRBJ1-2; D gene unclear. The CDR3 consists of 12 residues. Trimming pared 8 bases from V and 4 bases from J, leaving 11 bases between. In germline, CDR1 is MDHEN, CDR2 SYDVKM.

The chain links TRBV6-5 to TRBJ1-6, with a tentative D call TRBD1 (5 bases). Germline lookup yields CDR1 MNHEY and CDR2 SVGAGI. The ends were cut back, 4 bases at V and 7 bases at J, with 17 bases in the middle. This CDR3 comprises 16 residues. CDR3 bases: TGTGCCAGCAGTTCCCCGGGACTAGCGGGGAATTCACCCCTCCACTTT. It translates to CASSSPGLAGNSPLHF.